The rows below give T cell receptor beta chains drawn from one sample of a study of blood T cell repertoires in COVID-19. Some clones are missing from TCRdb's copy, which holds only in-frame ones; the method was immunoSEQ multiplex PCR. The sample includes about 150,000 clones, roughly 83% of them seen just once. Sequencing used peripheral blood. The receptors were sampled from an older woman with COVID-19, enrolled during active disease. The CDR3 runs from the conserved cysteine through the conserved F or W. The order of the fields is D gene, J gene, clone size, V gene, CDR3 DNA, CDR3 protein. D genes are given only for firm matches. Expanded clones are given a class, and other clones once, few, many or no size at all.

d_call: .; j_call: TRBJ1-1; clone_size: .; v_call: TRBV11-2; cdr3_nt: TGTGCCAGCAGCCCGGGGGTCAGGATTGAAGCTTTCTTT; cdr3_aa: CASSPGVRIEAFF
d_call: .; j_call: TRBJ1-5; clone_size: .; v_call: TRBV19; cdr3_nt: TGTGCCAGTAGTATCGCTACAGGGTCCAGCAATCAGCCCCAGCATTTT; cdr3_aa: CASSIATGSSNQPQHF
d_call: .; j_call: TRBJ1-5; clone_size: .; v_call: TRBV7-8; cdr3_nt: TGTGCCAGCAGCTTACCGGGGCAGCCCCAGCATTTT; cdr3_aa: CASSLPGQPQHF
d_call: .; j_call: TRBJ1-1; clone_size: .; v_call: TRBV7-8; cdr3_nt: TGTGCCAGCAGCGAGCTAACCGGTCCTAACACTGAAGCTTTCTTT; cdr3_aa: CASSELTGPNTEAFF
d_call: .; j_call: TRBJ1-3; clone_size: once; v_call: TRBV7-2; cdr3_nt: TGTGCCAGCAGTTTCGACAAAGGTGGAAACACCATATATTTT; cdr3_aa: CASSFDKGGNTIYF
d_call: .; j_call: TRBJ1-1; clone_size: .; v_call: TRBV5-8; cdr3_nt: TGTGCCAGCAGATGGAGCTCGGAGAGGATGAACACTGAAGCTTTCTTT; cdr3_aa: CASRWSSERMNTEAFF
d_call: .; j_call: TRBJ1-4; clone_size: .; v_call: TRBV6-5; cdr3_nt: TGTGCCAGCAGTTATACAACCGGGACAAATGAAAAACTGTTTTTT; cdr3_aa: CASSYTTGTNEKLFF
d_call: .; j_call: TRBJ2-1; clone_size: .; v_call: TRBV6-5; cdr3_nt: TGTGCCAGCACCCTGGACTCGACGGAAAACAATGAGCAGTTCTTC; cdr3_aa: CASTLDSTENNEQFF
d_call: .; j_call: TRBJ2-5; clone_size: .; v_call: TRBV15; cdr3_nt: TGTGCCACCAGCAGACCTGACCAGGGAGAGACCCAGTACTTC; cdr3_aa: CATSRPDQGETQYF
d_call: .; j_call: TRBJ1-2; clone_size: .; v_call: TRBV27; cdr3_nt: TGTGCCAGCAGTATTACCAGGGCCCAGTCTAACTATGGCTACACCTTC; cdr3_aa: CASSITRAQSNYGYTF
d_call: .; j_call: TRBJ1-6; clone_size: .; v_call: TRBV12-5; cdr3_nt: TGTGCTAGTGGTTTGGTACTCCACCGCCAGTCACTGGCGGGTTCACCCCTCCACTTT; cdr3_aa: CASGLVLHRQSLAGSPLHF
d_call: .; j_call: TRBJ1-1; clone_size: .; v_call: TRBV5-8; cdr3_nt: TGTGCCAGCAGCTTGCGGAACACTGAAGCTTTCTTT; cdr3_aa: CASSLRNTEAFF
d_call: .; j_call: TRBJ2-2; clone_size: .; v_call: TRBV27; cdr3_nt: TGTGCCAGCAGCCCCCGGGACTCCCATAACACCGGGGAGCTGTTTTTT; cdr3_aa: CASSPRDSHNTGELFF
d_call: .; j_call: TRBJ1-1; clone_size: once; v_call: TRBV7-9; cdr3_nt: TGTGCCAGCAGCTTAGGGGGGGAAACTGAAGCTTTCTTT; cdr3_aa: CASSLGGETEAFF
d_call: TRBD1; j_call: TRBJ1-3; clone_size: .; v_call: TRBV12-5; cdr3_nt: TGTGCTAGTGGTATAGACCCGACAGGGCTGTTTGGAAACACCATATATTTT; cdr3_aa: CASGIDPTGLFGNTIYF
d_call: .; j_call: TRBJ1-1; clone_size: .; v_call: TRBV11-3; cdr3_nt: TGTGCCAGCAGCTTGGCGCGGGGCACTGAAGCTTTCTTT; cdr3_aa: CASSLARGTEAFF
d_call: .; j_call: TRBJ1-1; clone_size: .; v_call: TRBV19; cdr3_nt: TGTGCCAGTATGACATCCAGGGGTATCCTGAACACTGAAGCTTTCTTT; cdr3_aa: CASMTSRGILNTEAFF
d_call: .; j_call: TRBJ2-3; clone_size: .; v_call: TRBV7-2; cdr3_nt: TGTGCCAGCAGCCTAACTAGCCCCACGGTACGGAATACGCAGTATTTT; cdr3_aa: CASSLTSPTVRNTQYF
d_call: .; j_call: TRBJ1-5; clone_size: .; v_call: TRBV5-6; cdr3_nt: TGTGCCAGCAGCTTGTTTGGGGCCCAGCTGAATCAGCCCCAGCATTTT; cdr3_aa: CASSLFGAQLNQPQHF
d_call: TRBD2; j_call: TRBJ2-5; clone_size: .; v_call: TRBV6-5; cdr3_nt: TGTGCCAGCAGTTACGGGGGAGGGCCAGGAGAGACCCAGTACTTC; cdr3_aa: CASSYGGGPGETQYF
d_call: TRBD2; j_call: TRBJ2-1; clone_size: .; v_call: TRBV9; cdr3_nt: TGTGCCAGCAGCGGTAGCGGGGCTTCCTACAATGAGCAGTTCTTC; cdr3_aa: CASSGSGASYNEQFF
d_call: .; j_call: TRBJ1-5; clone_size: .; v_call: TRBV5-1; cdr3_nt: TGCGCCAGCAGCTTGGGGCCCGATCAGCCCCAGCATTTT; cdr3_aa: CASSLGPDQPQHF
d_call: TRBD1; j_call: TRBJ1-1; clone_size: .; v_call: TRBV19; cdr3_nt: TGTGCCAGTAGTATGGAACGAACAGGGGGCACTGAAGCTTTCTTT; cdr3_aa: CASSMERTGGTEAFF
d_call: .; j_call: TRBJ1-2; clone_size: .; v_call: TRBV5-1; cdr3_nt: TGCGCCAGCAGCTTGGCGGACAGCGATTATGGCTACACCTTC; cdr3_aa: CASSLADSDYGYTF
d_call: TRBD1; j_call: TRBJ1-6; clone_size: .; v_call: TRBV3-1/TRBV3-2; cdr3_nt: TGTGCCAGCAGTCCCGGGACAGGGGTAAATTCACCCCTCCACTTT; cdr3_aa: CASSPGTGVNSPLHF
d_call: .; j_call: TRBJ1-1; clone_size: .; v_call: TRBV6-1; cdr3_nt: TGTGCCAGCAGTGAATTTGGACTTCGGGCCACTGAAGCTTTCTTT; cdr3_aa: CASSEFGLRATEAFF
d_call: .; j_call: TRBJ1-2; clone_size: .; v_call: TRBV9; cdr3_nt: TGTGCCAGCAGCTTGCGGACACAACCTGGCTATGGCTACACCTTC; cdr3_aa: CASSLRTQPGYGYTF
d_call: .; j_call: TRBJ2-2; clone_size: .; v_call: TRBV5-1; cdr3_nt: TGCGCCAGCAGTTACAGAGCAGACACCGGGGAGCTGTTTTTT; cdr3_aa: CASSYRADTGELFF
d_call: .; j_call: TRBJ1-1; clone_size: .; v_call: TRBV3-1/TRBV3-2; cdr3_nt: TGTGCCAGCAGCCAAGCGTGGGCCACTGAAGCTTTCTTT; cdr3_aa: CASSQAWATEAFF
d_call: .; j_call: TRBJ1-4; clone_size: .; v_call: TRBV27; cdr3_nt: TGTGCCAGCAGTTTTCGAGGGGGAGCTGAAAAACTGTTTTTT; cdr3_aa: CASSFRGGAEKLFF
d_call: .; j_call: TRBJ1-4; clone_size: .; v_call: TRBV27; cdr3_nt: TGTGCCAGCAGAAAGAGTTACAATGAAAAACTGTTTTTT; cdr3_aa: CASRKSYNEKLFF
d_call: .; j_call: TRBJ2-6; clone_size: .; v_call: TRBV5-1; cdr3_nt: TGCGCCAGCAGCTTGAACGGACACGGAAGCTCTGGGGCCAACGTCCTGACTTTC; cdr3_aa: CASSLNGHGSSGANVLTF
d_call: TRBD2; j_call: TRBJ2-1; clone_size: .; v_call: TRBV5-6; cdr3_nt: TGTGCCAGCAAGACTAGCGGGAGGGCCGGTGAGCAGTTCTTC; cdr3_aa: CASKTSGRAGEQFF
d_call: TRBD2; j_call: TRBJ2-1; clone_size: .; v_call: TRBV9; cdr3_nt: TGTGCCAGCAGCGTAGCTACTAGCGGCAATGAGCAGTTCTTC; cdr3_aa: CASSVATSGNEQFF
d_call: TRBD1; j_call: TRBJ1-4; clone_size: .; v_call: TRBV19; cdr3_nt: TGTGCCAGTAGTGCCTGGACAGGGGGTAATGAAAAACTGTTTTTT; cdr3_aa: CASSAWTGGNEKLFF
d_call: .; j_call: TRBJ2-7; clone_size: .; v_call: TRBV29-1; cdr3_nt: TGCAGCGTTGAGGGGGCCAACAGCTACGAGCAGTACTTC; cdr3_aa: CSVEGANSYEQYF
d_call: .; j_call: TRBJ1-1; clone_size: .; v_call: TRBV11-2; cdr3_nt: TGTGCCAGCAGCTTAGTAGGGGGGGCAAGGACTGAAGCTTTCTTT; cdr3_aa: CASSLVGGARTEAFF